The 12 T cell receptor beta chains reported below all come from one sample, sequenced in a study of Ad26.COV2.S vaccination and SARS-CoV-2 variants. Regarding treatment: over 15 received Ad26.COV2.S at low or high dose, single or two shots; about 5 received placebo; per-sample allocation not given. The samples were gathered on day 63 after the first injection of vaccine or placebo. The repertoire was sequenced with immunoSEQ multiplex PCR; TCRdb's copy has only in-frame clones and lacks some. The sample has around 300,000 clones, approximately 86% seen once. The material was peripheral blood, obtained in a trial of Ad26.COV2.S vaccine versus placebo. Every receptor here comes from a person between 18 and 59 years old who received the Ad26.COV2.S COVID-19 vaccine or a placebo.

V and J are TRBV2 and TRBJ1-3; D call uncertain. Germline CDR1 is SNHLY and CDR2 is FYNNEI. The germline V and J ends were trimmed by 4 bases and 4 bases, with 8 bases remaining between them. This CDR3 comprises 13 residues. The DNA of the CDR3 is TGTGCCAGCAGTGTTCAAAGAGGAAACACCATATATTTT. Encoded protein: CASSVQRGNTIYF. The complete variable domain, with remaining parts taken from reference TRBV2 and TRBJ1-3, reads EPEVTQTPSHQVTQMGQEVILRCVPISNHLYFYWYRQILGQKVEFLVSFYNNEISEKSEIFDDQFSVERPDGSNFTLKIRSTKLEDSAMYFCASSVQRGNTIYFGEGSWLTVV.

This rearrangement joins TRBV7-2 to TRBJ1-4; a possible D gene is TRBD1 (6 bases). There are 13 residues in the CDR3. Germline CDR1 and CDR2: SGHTA and FQGNSA. The V gene lost 3 bases and the J gene lost 8 bases, with 10 bases spanning the gap. CDR3 bases: TGTGCCAGCAGCTTTGCAGGGGAAGAAAAACTGTTTTTT. The encoded protein is CASSFAGEEKLFF.

This clone occurred once. The chain joins TRBV23-1 to TRBJ2-3; no reliable D call. TRBV23-1 counts as an open reading frame of uncertain function. Trimming removed 0 bases from V and 0 bases from J, with 10 bases in between. CDR3 length: 16 amino acids. The CDR3, as DNA: TGCGCCAGCAGTCAATCCCCAGGACCTAGCACAGATACGCAGTATTTT. This encodes CASSQSPGPSTDTQYF.

The chain is built from TRBV18 and TRBJ2-7; D is perhaps TRBD2 (6 bases). CDR3 length: 14 amino acids. Germline lookup yields CDR1 KGHSH and CDR2 LQKENI. V was trimmed by 3 bases and J by 6 bases, leaving 15 bases between them. CDR3 nucleotide sequence: TGTGCCAGCTCACCCCGGGACTCCACGGCCGAGCAGTACTTC. Its translation: CASSPRDSTAEQYF.

The rearrangement joins TRBV6-1 to TRBJ2-7; the D is unclear. V lost 2 bases, J lost 5 bases, and 10 bases lay in between. The CDR3 is 13 amino acids. Germline CDR1 MNHNS, CDR2 SASEGT. The CDR3 reads CASSESSSHEQYF. The CDR3 DNA reads TGTGCCAGCAGTGAAAGCTCCAGCCACGAGCAGTACTTC.

This clone was detected only a few times. The chain links TRBV27 to TRBJ2-7; D perhaps matches TRBD1 (6 bases). Trimming pared 8 bases from V and 2 bases from J, leaving 13 bases between. This CDR3 comprises 13 residues. From germline, CDR1 is MNHEY and CDR2 SMNVEV (reference sequence). Here the CDR3 DNA reads TGTGCCAGCGCTCGGCAGGGGCCCTACGAGCAGTACTTC. As protein: CASARQGPYEQYF.

The chain employs TRBV3-1 (or the pseudogene TRBV3-2) and TRBJ2-3; D not resolved. Germline assignment: CDR1 LGHDT and CDR2 YNNKEL (reference sequence). The CDR3 has 16 residues. Trimming took off 5 bases at V and 0 bases at J, with 15 bases between the two ends. For the CDR3, the DNA is TGTGCCAGCAGCTTCCTAACCGGGCGTAGCACAGATACGCAGTATTTT. Translating it yields CASSFLTGRSTDTQYF.

The J gene is TRBJ1-1, the V gene TRBV7-9, with D unresolved. Germline CDR1 SEHNR, CDR2 FQNEAQ (reference sequence). The CDR3 is 14 residues long. V was shortened by 1 base and J by 8 bases, with 14 bases between the two germline ends. CDR3 amino acids: CASSLVGRASEAFF. The CDR3 coding sequence is TGTGCCAGCAGCTTAGTAGGGAGAGCCTCGGAAGCTTTCTTT. The complete variable domain, with remaining parts taken from reference TRBV7-9 and TRBJ1-1, reads DTGVSQNPRHKITKRGQNVTFRCDPISEHNRLYWYRQTLGQGPEFLTYFQNEAQLEKSRLLSDRFSAERPKGSFSTLEIQRTEQGDSAMYLCASSLVGRASEAFFGQGTRLTVV.

A few counts support this clone. The chain recombines TRBV18 with TRBJ2-5; D remains ambiguous. The V end was cut by 4 bases, the J end by 3 bases, with 9 bases between. The CDR3 extends over 13 amino acids. CDR1 is KGHSH, CDR2 LQKENI, per germline. The CDR3 region is CASSQNSEETQYF. For the CDR3, the DNA is TGTGCCAGCTCACAAAACAGTGAAGAGACCCAGTACTTC.

The chain uses TRBV28 and TRBJ2-1; 8 nucleotides match TRBD2. V gave up 6 bases and J gave up 4 bases; unmatched junction bases: 8. Germline loops: CDR1 MDHEN, CDR2 SYDVKM. The CDR3 is made up of 15 amino acids. CDR3 amino acids: CASRPVAGLYNEQFF. CDR3 DNA sequence: TGTGCCAGCAGGCCCGTAGCGGGGCTATACAATGAGCAGTTCTTC.

The V gene is TRBV5-4, the J gene TRBJ1-2; a possible D gene is TRBD1 (5 bases). Trimming stripped 3 bases from V and 0 bases from J, with 9 bases between. CDR1 is SGHNT, CDR2 YYREEE, per germline (reference sequence). The CDR3 is 14 residues long. The CDR3 DNA is TGTGCCAGCAGCTACGGGGGAACTAACTATGGCTACACCTTC. Protein product: CASSYGGTNYGYTF.

This clone was seen once. Other DNA sequences in the sample encode the same CDR3. The CDR3 DNA reads as TGCGCCAGCAGCTCTGCCTACGAGCAGTACTTC. This codes for CASSSAYEQYF. This chain links TRBV5-1 with TRBJ2-7; no definite D call. Trimming stripped 3 bases from V and 2 bases from J, with 3 bases between. The CDR3 loop spans 11 amino acids. The germline gives CDR1 SGHRS, CDR2 YFSETQ.